These T cell receptor beta chains were read from a single sample in a study of blood T cells in healthy people across ages. TCRdb re-derived calls from the 5' RACE reads in MiXCR, one entry per CDR3 protein. The data show 710,000 or so distinct CDR3 sequences, around 32% seen once. Sequencing input: blood. The receptors derive from an elderly woman in good health. CDR3s include the opening cysteine and the closing phenylalanine or tryptophan. The order of the fields is D gene, V gene, CDR3 length, clone size, J gene, CDR3 protein, CDR3 DNA. D genes are given only for firm matches. The listing skips clone size in some rows; elsewhere it reads once, few, many or a size class.

d_gene: -; v_gene: TRBV27; len: 17; abundance: many; j_gene: TRBJ2-6; CDR3aa: CASSPRLDSSGANVLTF; CDR3nt: TGTGCCAGCAGTCCCCGTCTGGATAGCTCTGGGGCCAACGTCCTGACTTTC
d_gene: -; v_gene: TRBV20-1; len: 13; abundance: -; j_gene: TRBJ1-1; CDR3aa: CSAYKALGTEAFF; CDR3nt: TGCAGTGCTTATAAGGCCCTGGGGACTGAAGCTTTCTTT
d_gene: -; v_gene: TRBV14; len: 13; abundance: -; j_gene: TRBJ1-4; CDR3aa: CASSQVYGEKLFF; CDR3nt: TGTGCCAGCAGCCAAGTATATGGGGAGAAACTGTTTTTT
d_gene: -; v_gene: TRBV25-1; len: 15; abundance: few; j_gene: TRBJ2-1; CDR3aa: CASSEFGGHKGRQFF; CDR3nt: TGTGCCAGCAGTGAATTCGGGGGCCACAAAGGGCGGCAGTTCTTC
d_gene: TRBD2; v_gene: TRBV29-1; len: 12; abundance: many; j_gene: TRBJ2-7; CDR3aa: CSVSPGAGEQYF; CDR3nt: TGCAGCGTCTCGCCGGGAGCGGGAGAGCAGTACTTC
d_gene: TRBD2; v_gene: TRBV5-1; len: 15; abundance: once; j_gene: TRBJ2-1; CDR3aa: CASEIAGGSYNEQFF; CDR3nt: TGCGCCAGCGAGATAGCGGGGGGCTCCTACAATGAGCAGTTCTTC
d_gene: -; v_gene: TRBV7-2; len: 14; abundance: -; j_gene: TRBJ2-7; CDR3aa: CASSLGAGGVEQYF; CDR3nt: TGTGCCAGCAGCTTAGGGGCCGGGGGAGTCGAGCAGTACTTC
d_gene: -; v_gene: TRBV7-9; len: 14; abundance: -; j_gene: TRBJ1-1; CDR3aa: CASSLTDVRTEAFF; CDR3nt: TGTGCCAGCAGCTTGACGGACGTTCGGACTGAAGCTTTCTTT
d_gene: -; v_gene: TRBV15; len: 16; abundance: many; j_gene: TRBJ2-1; CDR3aa: CATSRGADGGHNEQFF; CDR3nt: TGTGCCACCAGCAGAGGGGCCGATGGAGGGCATAATGAGCAGTTCTTC
d_gene: -; v_gene: TRBV27; len: 14; abundance: -; j_gene: TRBJ1-2; CDR3aa: CANSSPLAGGGYTF; CDR3nt: TGTGCCAACAGTTCCCCCCTGGCGGGCGGCGGCTACACCTTC
d_gene: TRBD2; v_gene: TRBV4-3; len: 16; abundance: -; j_gene: TRBJ2-1; CDR3aa: CASSRGLAGRYNEQFF; CDR3nt: TGCGCCAGCAGCCGTGGACTAGCGGGACGATACAATGAGCAGTTCTTC
d_gene: -; v_gene: TRBV7-9; len: 12; abundance: -; j_gene: TRBJ2-5; CDR3aa: CAGSSGRETQYF; CDR3nt: TGTGCCGGCAGCTCGGGAAGAGAGACCCAGTACTTC
d_gene: -; v_gene: TRBV20-1; len: 15; abundance: -; j_gene: TRBJ2-7; CDR3aa: CSARDGATGSYEQYF; CDR3nt: TGCAGTGCTAGAGATGGGGCAACAGGATCCTACGAGCAGTACTTC
d_gene: -; v_gene: TRBV27; len: 15; abundance: -; j_gene: TRBJ1-2; CDR3aa: CASSFGSSVVYGCTF; CDR3nt: TGTGCCAGCAGTTTTGGGTCTTCGGTAGTTTATGGCTGCACCTTC
d_gene: TRBD1; v_gene: TRBV6-2/TRBV6-3; len: 14; abundance: few; j_gene: TRBJ1-1; CDR3aa: CASRFRGQGTEAFF; CDR3nt: TGTGCCAGCAGATTCAGGGGGCAGGGGACTGAAGCTTTCTTT
d_gene: TRBD2; v_gene: TRBV5-4; len: 17; abundance: few; j_gene: TRBJ2-2; CDR3aa: CASSSSLAGGPTGELFF; CDR3nt: TGTGCCAGCAGCTCCTCACTAGCGGGGGGACCCACCGGGGAGCTGTTTTTT
d_gene: -; v_gene: TRBV11-2; len: 16; abundance: many; j_gene: TRBJ2-7; CDR3aa: CASSLGPGLSLEEQYF; CDR3nt: TGTGCCAGCAGCTTAGGACCGGGCCTGTCCCTGGAGGAGCAGTACTTC
d_gene: -; v_gene: TRBV24-1; len: 16; abundance: -; j_gene: TRBJ2-2; CDR3aa: CATSDFKTENTGERFF; CDR3nt: TGTGCCACCAGTGATTTTAAAACGGAGAACACCGGGGAGCGGTTTTTT
d_gene: -; v_gene: TRBV7-2; len: 14; abundance: -; j_gene: TRBJ2-5; CDR3aa: CASSLDFPLREQYF; CDR3nt: TGTGCCAGCAGCTTAGATTTTCCCCTTAGGGAGCAGTACTTC
d_gene: -; v_gene: TRBV6-1; len: 15; abundance: many; j_gene: TRBJ2-3; CDR3aa: CASSELGTSTDTQYF; CDR3nt: TGTGCCAGCAGTGAGCTGGGGACTAGCACAGATACGCAGTATTTT
d_gene: -; v_gene: TRBV2; len: 13; abundance: many; j_gene: TRBJ2-5; CDR3aa: CASKSVVGETQYF; CDR3nt: TGTGCCAGCAAGTCCGTAGTAGGGGAGACCCAGTACTTC
d_gene: -; v_gene: TRBV5-1; len: 13; abundance: many; j_gene: TRBJ2-5; CDR3aa: CASSSDLGGTQYF; CDR3nt: TGCGCCAGCAGCTCCGACCTGGGAGGGACCCAGTACTTC
d_gene: -; v_gene: TRBV20-1; len: 13; abundance: few; j_gene: TRBJ1-1; CDR3aa: CSARVAGNTEAFF; CDR3nt: TGCAGTGCTAGGGTAGCAGGGAACACTGAAGCTTTCTTT
d_gene: -; v_gene: TRBV30; len: 13; abundance: few; j_gene: TRBJ1-5; CDR3aa: CAWSGGRDQPQHF; CDR3nt: TGTGCCTGGAGTGGGGGGAGGGATCAGCCCCAGCATTTT
d_gene: -; v_gene: TRBV12-3/TRBV12-4; len: 14; abundance: -; j_gene: TRBJ1-1; CDR3aa: CASRAVLGNTEAFF; CDR3nt: TGTGCCAGCAGGGCCGTTTTAGGCAACACTGAAGCTTTCTTT
d_gene: TRBD1; v_gene: TRBV6-6; len: 16; abundance: -; j_gene: TRBJ2-7; CDR3aa: CANRATGEKGTYEQYF; CDR3nt: TGCGCCAACAGAGCGACAGGGGAAAAGGGGACCTACGAGCAGTACTTC
d_gene: -; v_gene: TRBV7-3; len: 13; abundance: -; j_gene: TRBJ2-1; CDR3aa: CASSLEYNNEQFF; CDR3nt: TGTGCCAGCAGCTTAGAGTACAACAATGAGCAGTTCTTC
d_gene: TRBD2; v_gene: TRBV4-2; len: 16; abundance: many; j_gene: TRBJ2-3; CDR3aa: CASSQDSRGGADTQYF; CDR3nt: TGTGCCAGCAGCCAAGATTCGCGGGGGGGGGCAGATACGCAGTATTTT
d_gene: -; v_gene: TRBV20-1; len: 12; abundance: few; j_gene: TRBJ2-5; CDR3aa: CSARQGSETQYF; CDR3nt: TGCAGTGCTAGACAGGGATCAGAGACCCAGTACTTC
d_gene: TRBD1; v_gene: TRBV25-1; len: 14; abundance: many; j_gene: TRBJ2-5; CDR3aa: CASSEYRGLETQYF; CDR3nt: TGTGCCAGCAGTGAATATAGGGGGCTAGAGACCCAGTACTTC
d_gene: TRBD1; v_gene: TRBV27; len: 16; abundance: -; j_gene: TRBJ2-7; CDR3aa: CASSPRTGPPPYEQYF; CDR3nt: TGTGCCAGCAGTCCACGGACAGGGCCGCCACCCTACGAGCAGTACTTC
d_gene: -; v_gene: TRBV6-1; len: 15; abundance: -; j_gene: TRBJ1-1; CDR3aa: CASSDSGRQGTEAFF; CDR3nt: TGTGCCAGCAGTGATTCGGGCCGGCAAGGCACTGAAGCTTTCTTT
d_gene: -; v_gene: TRBV12-3/TRBV12-4; len: 13; abundance: few; j_gene: TRBJ1-3; CDR3aa: CASSLNSGNTIYF; CDR3nt: TGTGCCAGCAGCCTTAACTCTGGAAACACCATATATTTT
d_gene: -; v_gene: TRBV29-1; len: 14; abundance: -; j_gene: TRBJ1-2; CDR3aa: CSVGLRGAGYGYTF; CDR3nt: TGCAGCGTCGGACTCCGAGGGGCCGGCTATGGCTACACCTTC
d_gene: TRBD2; v_gene: TRBV4-2; len: 16; abundance: -; j_gene: TRBJ2-3; CDR3aa: CASRFGIAGGTDTQYF; CDR3nt: TGTGCCAGCAGGTTCGGTATAGCGGGAGGCACAGATACGCAGTATTTT
d_gene: -; v_gene: TRBV2; len: 13; abundance: few; j_gene: TRBJ1-1; CDR3aa: CALRAETNTEAFF; CDR3nt: TGTGCCTTGCGGGCCGAGACCAACACTGAAGCTTTCTTT
d_gene: -; v_gene: TRBV4-1; len: 17; abundance: many; j_gene: TRBJ2-3; CDR3aa: CASSQDLGRLRTDTQYF; CDR3nt: TGCGCCAGCAGCCAAGATCTCGGCCGACTGCGCACAGATACGCAGTATTTT
d_gene: -; v_gene: TRBV30; len: 11; abundance: many; j_gene: TRBJ2-7; CDR3aa: CAWSVLIEQYF; CDR3nt: TGTGCCTGGAGTGTACTAATCGAGCAGTACTTC
d_gene: -; v_gene: TRBV28; len: 14; abundance: many; j_gene: TRBJ2-7; CDR3aa: CASTIGRNSYEQYF; CDR3nt: TGTGCCAGCACCATTGGACGGAACTCCTACGAGCAGTACTTC
d_gene: -; v_gene: TRBV18; len: 13; abundance: -; j_gene: TRBJ1-1; CDR3aa: CASAPVQDYEAFF; CDR3nt: TGTGCCAGCGCACCCGTACAGGATTATGAAGCTTTCTTT